This is a list of T cell receptor beta chains from one sample in a study of radiotherapy plus CTLA-4 blockade in lung cancer. Clones were read by immunoSEQ multiplex PCR, and TCRdb kept only the in-frame ones, dropping some. The table has tens of thousands of clones, 70% to 90% seen once. The material was peripheral blood, obtained from a patient treated with radiotherapy plus ipilimumab. These TCRs come from a human donor with non-small cell lung cancer who had stable disease on radiotherapy plus ipilimumab. Each CDR3 is given with its conserved first and last residue. The D gene is left open where the match is weak. Some rows mark clone size as missing; the rest say once, few, many or name a class of expanded clone.

TRBV9,TRBD2,NA,TRBJ2-1,CASTPPSGGAHEQFF,TGTGCCAGCACCCCCCCCAGCGGGGGGGCGCATGAGCAGTTCTTC
TRBV18,NA,NA,TRBJ2-7,CASSPQTGTYEQYF,TGTGCCAGCTCACCACAAACGGGGACCTACGAGCAGTACTTC
TRBV29-1,TRBD2,few,TRBJ2-7,CSVEERRGATYEQYF,TGCAGCGTTGAAGAGCGGCGGGGGGCAACCTACGAGCAGTACTTC
TRBV14,NA,once,TRBJ2-1,CASSQLPDSYNEQFF,TGTGCCAGCAGCCAACTCCCGGACAGCTACAATGAGCAGTTCTTC
TRBV5-1,TRBD1,NA,TRBJ1-2,CASRLTGDRVYGYTF,TGCGCCAGCAGACTTACTGGGGACAGGGTCTATGGCTACACCTTC
TRBV5-4,TRBD2,NA,TRBJ2-7,CASSFRLAGGPPHEQYF,TGTGCCAGCAGCTTTAGACTAGCGGGAGGCCCCCCCCACGAGCAGTACTTC
TRBV30,NA,once,TRBJ2-7,CAWSVGGPSYEQYF,TGTGCCTGGAGTGTAGGAGGGCCCTCCTACGAGCAGTACTTC
TRBV9,TRBD2,NA,TRBJ2-5,CASSLQRGRAWETQYF,TGTGCCAGCAGCCTCCAGCGGGGCCGGGCATGGGAGACCCAGTACTTC
TRBV5-1,TRBD2,NA,TRBJ2-1,CASRVTAGPYNEQFF,TGCGCCAGCAGAGTTACAGCGGGGCCTTACAATGAGCAGTTCTTC
TRBV7-9,TRBD1,NA,TRBJ2-7,CASSPGQGSNYEQYF,TGTGCCAGCAGCCCGGGACAGGGGAGCAACTACGAGCAGTACTTC
TRBV27,NA,NA,TRBJ2-1,CASSLIPFARNEQFF,TGTGCCAGCAGTTTAATCCCATTCGCCCGCAATGAGCAGTTCTTC
TRBV28,NA,NA,TRBJ1-1,CASSSLGRGRQSEAFF,TGTGCCAGCAGCTCCTTAGGGAGGGGACGTCAGTCTGAAGCTTTCTTT
TRBV13,NA,NA,TRBJ2-3,CASSLRGVGTSTDTQYF,TGTGCCAGCAGCTTACGTGGGGTAGGGACTAGCACAGATACGCAGTATTTT
TRBV11-3,TRBD1,NA,TRBJ2-7,CASNPGGQFAYEQYF,TGTGCCAGCAACCCAGGGGGACAGTTTGCCTACGAGCAGTACTTC
TRBV5-4,TRBD2,NA,TRBJ2-1,CASSPGASGADNEQFF,TGTGCCAGCAGCCCGGGGGCTAGCGGGGCAGACAATGAGCAGTTCTTC
TRBV28,NA,NA,TRBJ2-1,CASSLPPGNEQFF,TGTGCCAGCAGTTTACCCCCCGGAAATGAGCAGTTCTTC
TRBV15,NA,NA,TRBJ1-3,CATSVPGAPGNTIYF,TGTGCCACCAGCGTTCCAGGGGCGCCCGGAAACACCATATATTTT
TRBV7-2,NA,once,TRBJ1-2,CASSWGGTSNYGYTF,TGTGCCAGCAGCTGGGGGGGGACTTCTAACTATGGCTACACCTTC
TRBV5-5,NA,NA,TRBJ2-7,CASSLSGSSYEQYF,TGTGCCAGCAGCTTGAGTGGGAGCTCCTACGAGCAGTACTTC
TRBV2,NA,NA,TRBJ1-2,CASSDISRTYGYTF,TGTGCCAGCAGTGATATTAGCAGAACATATGGCTACACCTTC
TRBV30,NA,NA,TRBJ1-1,CAWSTSVNTEAFF,TGTGCCTGGAGTACGTCGGTGAACACTGAAGCTTTCTTT
TRBV5-1,TRBD1,NA,TRBJ2-3,CASSRSGTVTDTQYF,TGCGCCAGCAGCCGATCCGGGACAGTCACAGATACGCAGTATTTT
TRBV29-1,TRBD1,NA,TRBJ2-7,CSVEGKPGTGAYEQYF,TGCAGCGTTGAAGGGAAGCCCGGGACAGGGGCCTACGAGCAGTACTTC
TRBV9,NA,once,TRBJ2-7,CASSVGDRSSYEQYF,TGTGCCAGCAGCGTAGGTGACAGGTCTTCCTACGAGCAGTACTTC
TRBV5-3,TRBD1,NA,TRBJ2-2,CASRRDRGTGELFF,TGTGCCAGCCGCCGGGACAGGGGCACCGGGGAGCTGTTTTTT
TRBV10-2,TRBD2,NA,TRBJ2-1,CASRLTSGRYRNEQFF,TGCGCCAGCAGATTGACTAGCGGGAGGTATAGGAATGAGCAGTTCTTC
TRBV9,NA,NA,TRBJ2-5,CASSVDRQFGETQYF,TGTGCCAGCAGCGTAGATCGTCAGTTCGGGGAGACCCAGTACTTC
TRBV11-2,TRBD1,NA,TRBJ1-1,CASSYRQGTEAFF,TGTGCCAGCAGCTATAGACAGGGCACTGAAGCTTTCTTT
TRBV9,NA,NA,TRBJ1-6,CASSARGSASPLHF,TGTGCCAGCAGCGCCCGAGGCTCAGCTTCACCCCTCCACTTT
TRBV28,TRBD2,NA,TRBJ2-7,CASSLWGSGGISGEQYF,TGTGCCAGCAGTTTATGGGGTAGCGGGGGCATATCTGGCGAGCAGTACTTC
TRBV5-1,TRBD1,NA,TRBJ2-2,CASSLPGQGVFRTGELFF,TGCGCCAGCAGCTTGCCCGGACAGGGGGTTTTTCGGACCGGGGAGCTGTTTTTT
TRBV5-1,NA,once,TRBJ2-1,CASSPLLEGQYNEQFF,TGCGCCAGCAGCCCCCTCCTGGAGGGTCAATACAATGAGCAGTTCTTC
TRBV25-1,TRBD2,NA,TRBJ2-1,CASSVPSGRAYNEQFF,TGTGCCAGCAGTGTCCCTAGCGGGAGGGCCTACAATGAGCAGTTCTTC
TRBV7-6,NA,NA,TRBJ2-3,CASSLSGAPLLDTQYF,TGTGCCAGCAGCTTATCAGGTGCCCCACTCCTAGATACGCAGTATTTT
TRBV28,NA,NA,TRBJ1-6,CASSLDRYKNSPLHF,TGTGCCAGCAGCCTTGACAGGTATAAAAATTCACCCCTCCACTTT
TRBV10-1,TRBD2,NA,TRBJ2-1,CASTSGRGSEQFF,TGCGCCAGCACTAGCGGGAGAGGGAGTGAGCAGTTCTTC
TRBV6-5,NA,NA,TRBJ2-3,CASSRAGATDTQYF,TGTGCCAGCAGCCGGGCGGGGGCCACAGATACGCAGTATTTT
TRBV7-9,NA,few,TRBJ2-5,CASSFAETQYF,TGTGCCAGCAGCTTCGCTGAGACCCAGTACTTC
TRBV7-9,NA,few,TRBJ2-7,CASSLDRSYEQYF,TGTGCCAGCAGCCTAGACAGGTCATACGAGCAGTACTTC
TRBV27,TRBD1,NA,TRBJ1-6,CASSRTTGGRDSPLHF,TGTGCCAGCAGCCGTACGACAGGGGGAAGGGATTCACCCCTCCACTTT
TRBV7-6,NA,NA,TRBJ2-5,CASSPPELAQETQYF,TGTGCCAGCAGCCCTCCCGAGCTAGCTCAAGAGACCCAGTACTTC
TRBV7-7,NA,NA,TRBJ2-2,CASSPIRGAGGELFF,TGTGCTAGCAGCCCGATCAGGGGTGCGGGCGGGGAGCTGTTTTTT
TRBV28,TRBD2,NA,TRBJ2-7,CASSLAGGLYEQYF,TGTGCCAGCAGTTTAGCGGGGGGACTATACGAGCAGTACTTC
TRBV7-2,NA,NA,TRBJ2-1,CASSSKYGLGVNEQFF,TGTGCCAGCAGCTCGAAATACGGGTTGGGCGTCAATGAGCAGTTCTTC
TRBV7-2,NA,NA,TRBJ2-5,CASSPRFQETQYF,TGTGCCAGCAGCCCGCGGTTCCAAGAGACCCAGTACTTC
TRBV30,NA,NA,TRBJ2-1,CAWRYRGSPLF,TGTGCCTGGAGATATCGGGGGAGTCCTCTCTTC
TRBV6-5,TRBD1,NA,TRBJ2-7,CASSYSGQFSYEQYF,TGTGCCAGCAGTTACTCGGGACAGTTCTCCTACGAGCAGTACTTC
TRBV9,NA,NA,TRBJ1-1,CASSVGSGGADTEAFF,TGTGCCAGCAGCGTAGGTTCCGGGGGTGCGGACACTGAAGCTTTCTTT
TRBV15,NA,few,TRBJ2-7,CATSRDYEGSSYEQYF,TGTGCCACCAGCAGAGACTACGAGGGTTCTTCCTACGAGCAGTACTTC
TRBV12-2,NA,NA,TRBJ1-1,CASRFRVYCLNTEAFF,TGTGCAAGTCGCTTCCGCGTTTATTGTTTGAACACTGAAGCTTTCTTT
TRBV27,TRBD2,NA,TRBJ2-1,CASTREGSYNEQFF,TGTGCCAGCACGCGGGAGGGTTCCTACAATGAGCAGTTCTTC
TRBV30,NA,NA,TRBJ1-6,CAWSSKVRSSYNSPLHF,TGTGCCTGGAGTTCGAAGGTCAGAAGCTCCTATAATTCACCCCTCCACTTT
TRBV5-6,NA,once,TRBJ2-2,CASSFPGSGGLFF,TGTGCCAGCAGCTTTCCGGGATCCGGGGGGCTGTTTTTT
TRBV27,TRBD1,NA,TRBJ2-7,CASSSPRDRFYEQYF,TGTGCCAGCAGTTCCCCCCGGGACAGATTCTACGAGCAGTACTTC
TRBV23-1,TRBD1,NA,TRBJ1-6,CASRVTGVRSPLHF,TGCGCCAGCAGGGTTACAGGGGTGAGGTCACCCCTCCACTTT